This TCR beta chain is drawn from a study of T cells after yellow fever vaccination. Overall study findings and caveats: Only a minor proportion of clonotypes was detected across both CD4 and CD8 compartments. Most clones from primary vaccination resurfaced after the booster (about 95% CD4, about 91% CD8).

Comment on this clonotype: The antigen is not known.

Trimming removed 1 base from V and 6 bases from J, with 10 bases in between. This CDR3 has 13 residues. Germline loops: CDR1 SEHNR, CDR2 FQNEAQ (reference sequence). A single record per CDR3 protein comes from TCRdb applying MiXCR to the 5' RACE reads. This table holds a few hundred thousand distinct CDR3 sequences, around 16% found once. The chain couples TRBV7-9 to TRBJ2-7; D call uncertain. Sample: PBMCs, taken 5 to 6 days after the first yellow fever vaccination. The TCR was taken from a man younger than 35 who received the YFV17D yellow fever vaccine. This CDR3 reads CASSLDPMGEQYF. DNA for the CDR3: TGTGCCAGCAGCTTAGACCCCATGGGCGAGCAGTACTTC.